These T cell receptor beta chains were read from a single sample in a study of early T cells in non-severe SARS-CoV-2 infection. TCRdb itself ran the 5' RACE reads through MiXCR, one entry per CDR3 protein. This table has some 25,000 distinct CDR3 sequences, roughly 4% appearing once. The sample comprised whole blood. These receptors all come from an adult who was a healthcare worker with PCR-confirmed SARS-CoV-2 infection or an uninfected control (not recorded which). CDR3s include the opening cysteine and the closing phenylalanine or tryptophan. The D gene is left open where the match is weak. Rows give clone size only sometimes, using once, few, many, or a class for an expanded clone.

cdr3_aa,cdr3_nt,d_call,cdr3_length,clone_size,v_call,j_call
CASSLQILAGKGNEQFF,TGTGCCAGCAGCCTTCAAATTCTAGCGGGAAAAGGGAATGAGCAGTTCTTC,TRBD2,17,many,TRBV5-4,TRBJ2-1
CSVEARGYNYGYTF,TGCAGCGTTGAAGCGCGGGGTTATAACTATGGCTACACCTTC,NA,14,many,TRBV29-1,TRBJ1-2
CSARGGPSYEQYF,TGCAGTGCTAGAGGGGGGCCCTCCTACGAGCAGTACTTC,NA,13,many,TRBV20-1,TRBJ2-7
CASSPPDRLAEGYTF,TGTGCCAGCTCACCACCGGACAGGCTTGCGGAGGGCTACACCTTC,TRBD1,15,NA,TRBV18,TRBJ1-2
CASSRPGQGNTGELFF,TGTGCCAGCAGTCGCCCGGGACAGGGGAACACCGGGGAGCTGTTTTTT,TRBD1,16,many,TRBV6-5,TRBJ2-2
CASSQGTGAYEQYF,TGTGCCAGTTCTCAGGGGACCGGGGCTTACGAGCAGTACTTC,NA,14,many,TRBV7-6,TRBJ2-7
CATSKREKKQYF,TGTGCCACCAGCAAACGAGAAAAGAAGCAGTATTTT,NA,12,few,TRBV15,TRBJ2-3
CAISESPRGRSTDTQYF,TGTGCCATCAGTGAGTCTCCTAGGGGGCGGAGCACAGATACGCAGTATTTT,TRBD1,17,many,TRBV10-3,TRBJ2-3
CASSFSRSPYTDTQYF,TGTGCCAGCAGTTTCTCTCGGTCCCCATACACAGATACGCAGTATTTT,NA,16,many,TRBV27,TRBJ2-3
CASTRAQISYNEQFF,TGTGCCAGCACCCGAGCCCAGATCTCCTACAATGAGCAGTTCTTC,NA,15,many,TRBV7-8,TRBJ2-1
CASSRLGKNTGELFF,TGTGCCAGCAGCCGACTAGGAAAGAACACCGGGGAGCTGTTTTTT,NA,15,many,TRBV6-2/TRBV6-3,TRBJ2-2
CSVAEQGVGQPQHF,TGCAGCGTTGCTGAACAGGGGGTCGGACAGCCCCAGCATTTT,TRBD1,14,many,TRBV29-1,TRBJ1-5
CSASGSNTEAFF,TGCAGTGCTAGTGGGTCCAACACTGAAGCTTTCTTT,NA,12,NA,TRBV20-1,TRBJ1-1
CASGLAGNTGELFF,TGTGCCAGTGGACTAGCGGGGAACACCGGGGAGCTGTTTTTT,TRBD2,14,many,TRBV2,TRBJ2-2
CASRLVAQPNTEAFF,TGTGCCAGCAGGCTCGTTGCACAGCCGAACACTGAAGCTTTCTTT,NA,15,many,TRBV7-2,TRBJ1-1
CASSPDRRSYNSPLHF,TGTGCCAGCAGCCCGGACAGGCGGTCCTATAATTCACCCCTCCACTTT,TRBD1,16,many,TRBV11-2,TRBJ1-6
CASSGGASTDTQYF,TGTGCCAGCAGCGGCGGGGCTAGCACAGATACGCAGTATTTT,NA,14,many,TRBV2,TRBJ2-3
CASSPGTRRTGELFF,TGTGCCAGTAGCCCCGGGACTCGACGCACCGGGGAGCTGTTTTTT,NA,15,NA,TRBV19,TRBJ2-2
CASSIRRGGETQYF,TGTGCCAGCAGCATCCGGCGGGGTGGAGAGACCCAGTACTTC,NA,14,few,TRBV7-6,TRBJ2-5
CASSPASGGPYEQYF,TGTGCCAGCAGTCCCGCAAGCGGAGGCCCCTACGAGCAGTACTTC,NA,15,many,TRBV27,TRBJ2-7
CASSLYGASETQYF,TGCGCCAGCAGCTTGTACGGAGCGTCGGAGACCCAGTACTTC,NA,14,few,TRBV5-1,TRBJ2-5
CASSQDFPGPNTGELFF,TGCGCCAGCAGCCAAGATTTCCCTGGGCCGAACACCGGGGAGCTGTTTTTT,NA,17,many,TRBV4-3,TRBJ2-2
CASTTQTGFPDEQYF,TGTGCCAGCACCACTCAAACAGGGTTTCCCGACGAGCAGTACTTC,NA,15,many,TRBV7-6,TRBJ2-7
CASSEGNSYNEQFF,TGTGCCAGTAGTGAGGGGAACTCCTACAATGAGCAGTTCTTC,NA,14,many,TRBV19,TRBJ2-1
CASSLGGPEADTQYF,TGTGCCAGCAGCTTAGGAGGCCCTGAGGCAGATACGCAGTATTTT,NA,15,many,TRBV7-6,TRBJ2-3
CASSMWPGELFF,TGTGCCAGCAGCATGTGGCCCGGGGAGCTGTTTTTT,NA,12,many,TRBV12-3/TRBV12-4,TRBJ2-2
CASSQRQGPTSYEQYF,TGTGCCAGCAGTCAGAGACAGGGCCCCACCTCCTACGAGCAGTACTTC,TRBD1,16,many,TRBV11-1,TRBJ2-7
CAIERGRKGYEQYF,TGTGCCATCGAAAGGGGCAGGAAAGGCTACGAGCAGTACTTC,NA,14,many,TRBV7-9,TRBJ2-7
CASSGGRTVGETQYF,TGCGCCAGCAGCGGCGGGAGGACAGTTGGGGAGACCCAGTACTTC,TRBD2,15,few,TRBV5-1,TRBJ2-5
CASEKIAGVSGELFF,TGTGCCAGTGAAAAAATAGCGGGAGTCTCGGGGGAGCTGTTTTTT,TRBD2,15,NA,TRBV19,TRBJ2-2
CSAPGRRMSSYNSPLHF,TGCAGTGCCCCCGGGAGGAGGATGAGCTCCTATAATTCACCCCTCCACTTT,NA,17,many,TRBV20-1,TRBJ1-6
CASSNLLAGVTDTQYF,TGTGCCAGCAGTAACTTACTAGCGGGAGTGACAGATACGCAGTATTTT,TRBD2,16,few,TRBV6-6,TRBJ2-3
CASRPRGSDTEAFF,TGTGCCAGCAGACCACGGGGCAGCGACACTGAAGCTTTCTTT,NA,14,many,TRBV9,TRBJ1-1
CASSLAWETQYF,TGTGCCAGCAGCTTGGCTTGGGAGACCCAGTACTTC,NA,12,many,TRBV7-2,TRBJ2-5
CASSVQITSGSSYNEQFF,TGTGCCAGCAGTGTTCAGATCACTAGCGGGAGCTCCTACAATGAGCAGTTCTTC,TRBD2,18,many,TRBV6-4,TRBJ2-1
CSATRGPSQPQHF,TGCAGCGCCACCCGGGGGCCAAGTCAGCCCCAGCATTTT,NA,13,NA,TRBV29-1,TRBJ1-5
CSVEWGQSYEQYF,TGCAGCGTTGAATGGGGACAGTCCTACGAGCAGTACTTC,TRBD1,13,many,TRBV29-1,TRBJ2-7
CASRPLTENTEAFF,TGTGCCTCCCGCCCCCTGACTGAGAACACTGAAGCTTTCTTT,NA,14,many,TRBV27,TRBJ1-1
CASSFGTGQGNTIYF,TGTGCCAGCTCATTTGGGACAGGACAAGGAAACACCATATATTTT,TRBD1,15,many,TRBV12-3/TRBV12-4,TRBJ1-3
CASSLIGGRSFSGNTIYF,TGTGCCAGCAGTTTAATAGGTGGCCGAAGTTTTTCTGGAAACACCATATATTTT,NA,18,many,TRBV27,TRBJ1-3
CASSLAGDRTDTQYF,TGTGCCAGCAGCTTGGCAGGGGACCGCACAGATACGCAGTATTTT,NA,15,many,TRBV5-6,TRBJ2-3
CASRRRGQGAADTQYF,TGTGCCAGCAGACGGCGGGGACAGGGGGCGGCAGATACGCAGTATTTT,TRBD1,16,NA,TRBV6-1,TRBJ2-3